One and the same sample provided the 22 T cell receptor beta chains below, sequenced in a study of blood T cell repertoires in COVID-19. The protocol was immunoSEQ multiplex PCR, while the TCRdb copy is restricted to in-frame clones and leaves out a portion. Among some 320,000 clones, roughly 90% were seen once, and the ten largest hold approximately 10%. Sequencing was carried out using peripheral blood. These receptors all come from a woman aged 30 to 39 with COVID-19, enrolled during active disease.

This clone has only one observation. This rearrangement joins TRBV2 to TRBJ2-7; 7 nucleotides align to TRBD1. CDR3 size: 14 residues. V gave up 6 bases and J gave up 0 bases; unmatched junction bases: 5. In germline, CDR1 is SNHLY, CDR2 FYNNEI. The CDR3 is CASRGQPPSYEQYF. The CDR3 nucleotides read TGTGCCAGCAGGGGACAGCCTCCCTCCTACGAGCAGTACTTC.

V gene TRBV19 combines with J gene TRBJ1-4; D ambiguous. The CDR3 contains 13 residues. In germline, CDR1 is LNHDA, CDR2 SQIVND (reference sequence). V lost 7 bases and J 7 bases, leaving 13 bases between the germline ends. In DNA form, the CDR3 reads TGTGCCAGTACCCCTGGGCCCGGTGAAAAACTGTTTTTT. It yields the protein CASTPGPGEKLFF.

The chain employs TRBV10-1 and TRBJ2-1, with TRBD2 matching over 8 bases. V lost 3 bases to trimming and J lost 9 bases; unmatched junction nucleotides: 4. CDR1 is WNHNN, CDR2 SYGVQD, per germline (reference sequence). This CDR3 is built from 13 residues. The CDR3 region has the DNA TGCGCCAGCAGTGAACTAGCGGCCGGTGAGCAGTTCTTC. Residues: CASSELAAGEQFF.

The chain links TRBV19 to TRBJ1-2; 8 bases match TRBD1. The V and J ends lost 3 bases and 6 bases, in that order; junction bases with no gene match: 12. Per the germline V gene, CDR1 is LNHDA and CDR2 is SQIVND (reference sequence). This CDR3 is 16 amino acids long. The CDR3 sequence is CASSIPSPGGEDGYTF. Written as DNA, the CDR3 is TGTGCCAGTAGTATCCCGAGCCCAGGGGGCGAGGATGGCTACACCTTC.

V gene TRBV23-1 combines with J gene TRBJ2-5, with a tentative D call TRBD1 (5 bases). TRBV23-1 is designated an ORF whose function remains uncertain. The CDR3 has 13 residues. V lost 8 bases, J lost 4 bases, and 14 bases lay in between. The CDR3 spells CASRPGSGETQYF. DNA of the CDR3: TGCGCCAGCCGCCCAGGGTCGGGAGAGACCCAGTACTTC.

This rearrangement joins TRBV28 to TRBJ1-2, with TRBD1 as a possible D gene (5 bases). V shed 6 bases and J shed 7 bases, with 15 bases lying between them. Germline V gene sequence: CDR1 MDHEN, CDR2 SYDVKM. CDR3 length: 13 amino acids. The CDR3: CASRLIGVFGYTF. The CDR3 region has the DNA TGTGCCAGCAGACTTATAGGGGTCTTTGGCTACACCTTC.

This chain connects TRBV11-2 to TRBJ2-5; possible D gene TRBD1, 5 bases. Trimming left V 5 bases short and J 4 bases short, with 20 bases between. Germline V gene lookup returns CDR1 SGHAT and CDR2 FQNNGV. This CDR3 comprises 16 residues. The CDR3 region has the DNA TGTGCCAGCAGCACCAGGCGGCAGGGTCTAGTAGAGACCCAGTACTTC. It codes for CASSTRRQGLVETQYF.

The CDR3 nucleotides read TGTGCCAGCAGCTTAGTGGTAGGGGCGAACACTGAAGCTTTCTTT. It yields the protein CASSLVVGANTEAFF. The chain recombines TRBV7-2 with TRBJ1-1, with D possibly matching TRBD1 (5 bases). CDR3 length: 15 residues. CDR1 and CDR2 (germline): SGHTA, FQGNSA. Trimming pared 1 base from V and 1 base from J, leaving 10 bases between.

This rearrangement joins TRBV25-1 to TRBJ2-6; no reliable D call. The germline V gene has CDR1 MGHDK and CDR2 SYGVNS. This CDR3 region has 14 residues. Trimming took off 3 bases at V and 3 bases at J, with 6 bases between the two ends. The CDR3 loop reads CASSDPFGANVLTF. In DNA form, the CDR3 reads TGTGCCAGCAGTGACCCCTTTGGGGCCAACGTCCTGACTTTC.

The CDR3: CACVSRGTVEAFF. CDR3 coding DNA: TGTGCCTGCGTAAGCAGGGGGACGGTTGAAGCTTTCTTT. The V and J genes are TRBV30 and TRBJ1-1, with TRBD1 matching 7 bases. V shed 6 bases, J shed 7 bases, and the junction held 11 bases outside the gene matches. The germline V gene has CDR1 GTSNPN and CDR2 SVGIG (reference sequence). This CDR3 region has 13 residues.

The CDR3 nucleotides are TGTGCCAGCAGCGCGGGACAGCTGAACACTGAAGCTTTCTTT. It codes for CASSAGQLNTEAFF. V gene TRBV9 combines with J gene TRBJ1-1; 7 bases are shared with TRBD1. Per the germline V gene, CDR1 is SGDLS and CDR2 is YYNGEE. The ends lost 3 bases at V and 0 bases at J; junction bases unmatched: 2. The CDR3 covers 14 residues.

The chain joins TRBV12-3 or TRBV12-4 to TRBJ2-7; weak D call: TRBD1 (5 bases). Between the trimmed V and J ends, which lost 6 bases and 6 bases, there was a span of 12 bases. The length of the CDR3 is 12 residues. The DNA of the CDR3 is TGTGCCAGCAGGTCTTCAGGGTCCGAGCAGTACTTC. Translating gives CASRSSGSEQYF.

The chain employs TRBV9 and TRBJ1-2, with 12 bases that match TRBD1. The CDR3 is 14 amino acids. Trimming cost V 4 bases and J 6 bases; bases outside gene matches: 4. Germline V gene lookup returns CDR1 SGDLS and CDR2 YYNGEE. The DNA for the CDR3 is TGTGCCAGCAGCCTGGGACAGGGGGCAGATGGCTACACCTTC. Its translation: CASSLGQGADGYTF.

The rearrangement uses TRBV13 and TRBJ1-1, with 9 bases fitting TRBD1. The germline V gene encodes CDR1 PRHDT and CDR2 FYEKMQ (reference sequence). The CDR3 contains 13 residues. The V gene end was trimmed by 4 bases and the J gene end by 11 bases; junction bases not matched to a gene: 8. Here the CDR3 reads CASSSYRGLVAFF. CDR3 nucleotide sequence: TGTGCCAGCAGCTCGTACAGGGGGCTTGTGGCTTTCTTT. Supplemented by reference TRBV13 and TRBJ1-1, the full variable domain reads AAGVIQSPRHLIKEKRETATLKCYPIPRHDTVYWYQQGPGQDPQFLISFYEKMQSDKGSIPDRFSAQQFSDYHSELNMSSLELGDSALYFCASSSYRGLVAFFGQGTRLTVV.

This clone was observed a handful of times. The genes are TRBV2 and TRBJ2-7; 9 bases are a match to TRBD1. Germline CDR1 and CDR2: SNHLY and FYNNEI. J was trimmed by 6 bases and V by 6 bases; bases with no gene match: 12. This CDR3 spans 15 amino acids. Here the CDR3 DNA reads TGTGCCAGCAGCAACCGGGACAGGGAAGTCGGCGAGCAGTACTTC. It translates to CASSNRDREVGEQYF.

V and J are TRBV5-5 and TRBJ2-5; 8 bases match TRBD1. CDR3 length: 13 residues. The germline gives CDR1 SGHKS, CDR2 YYEKEE (reference sequence). J was trimmed by 4 bases and V by 5 bases; bases with no gene match: 4. The CDR3 nucleotides read TGTGCCAGCAGTACAGGGGGGTCAGAGACCCAGTACTTC. Translating gives CASSTGGSETQYF. The full variable domain, completed using reference TRBV5-5 and TRBJ2-5, is DAGVTQSPTHLIKTRGQQVTLRCSPISGHKSVSWYQQVLGQGPQFIFQYYEKEERGRGNFPDRFSARQFPNYSSELNVNALLLGDSALYLCASSTGGSETQYFGPGTRLLVL.

This chain uses TRBV9 with TRBJ1-5; D perhaps matches TRBD1 (6 bases). This CDR3 region has 14 residues. Germline CDR1 SGDLS, CDR2 YYNGEE. Trimming left V 0 bases short and J 6 bases short, with 10 bases between. DNA of the CDR3: TGTGCCAGCAGCGTAGATACAGGGAGTCAGCCCCAGCATTTT. Its translation is CASSVDTGSQPQHF.

J is TRBJ1-5 and V is TRBV2; unclear D gene. This CDR3 contains 15 residues. The germline V gene encodes CDR1 SNHLY and CDR2 FYNNEI. With 1 base removed from V and 2 bases from J, the gap between germline ends came to 9 bases. The CDR3 DNA reads TGTGCCAGCAGTGAAGGAGGGTCGGGCAATCAGCCCCAGCATTTT. Encoded protein: CASSEGGSGNQPQHF.

This clone was seen many times. The chain couples TRBV3-1 (or the pseudogene TRBV3-2) to TRBJ1-5; D remains unclear. In germline, CDR1 is LGHDT, CDR2 YNNKEL (reference sequence). V was trimmed by 3 bases and J by 5 bases, leaving 8 bases between them. The CDR3 totals 13 residues. The DNA of the CDR3 is TGTGCCAGCAGCCACCCCGGGGATCAGCCCCAGCATTTT. Its translation: CASSHPGDQPQHF.

This chain joins TRBV19 and TRBJ2-5, with 7 bases matching TRBD1. Germline V CDR1 and CDR2: LNHDA, SQIVND (reference sequence). The CDR3 loop spans 14 amino acids. V dropped 5 bases and J dropped 5; count of bases not matched to a gene: 8. The CDR3 reads CASSPTGVGETQYF. CDR3 DNA sequence: TGTGCCAGTAGTCCCACAGGGGTTGGGGAGACCCAGTACTTC.

The genes are TRBV18 and TRBJ2-1; D unclear. Deletions cut 3 bases from V and 6 bases from J, with 12 bases between. Germline V gene sequence: CDR1 KGHSH, CDR2 LQKENI. CDR3 length: 14 residues. CDR3 sequence: CASSPEKASNEQFF. The CDR3 DNA reads as TGTGCCAGCTCACCTGAAAAAGCCTCCAATGAGCAGTTCTTC. The full variable domain, with the rest looked up from reference TRBV18 and TRBJ2-1, is NAGVMQNPRHLVRRRGQEARLRCSPMKGHSHVYWYRQLPEEGLKFMVYLQKENIIDESGMPKERFSAEFPKEGPSILRIQQVVRGDSAAYFCASSPEKASNEQFFGPGTRLTVL.

This chain connects TRBV4-2 to TRBJ2-2; a weak D match, TRBD2 (5 bases). Germline-derived CDR1 and CDR2 are LGHNA and YNFKEQ. V lost 8 bases, J lost 3 bases, and 16 bases lay in between. The CDR3 is made up of 15 amino acids. Written as DNA, the CDR3 is TGTGCCAGCGGGGAAGGACTTCCCGACACCGGGGAGCTGTTTTTT. This codes for CASGEGLPDTGELFF.